What follows are 4 T cell receptor beta chains derived from one specimen sequenced in a study of cytomegalovirus exposure and HLA in healthy donors. Use of 60 Vbeta and 13 Jbeta primers characterized the PCR. Produced via immunoSEQ multiplex PCR; TCRdb's table is partial and in-frame only. In the table there are about 110,000 clones, approximately 79% of which are singletons. Source material: PBMCs. Source of these receptors: a man aged 25 to 40 in good health and CMV-seropositive.

The chain carries TRBV11-2 and TRBJ2-7; 8 nucleotides agree with TRBD1. J lost 6 bases, V lost 7 bases, and 8 bases had no gene match. This CDR3 contains 13 residues. Germline CDR1 is SGHAT and CDR2 is FQNNGV. The CDR3 region is CASNGQGQGEQYF. The CDR3 bases are TGTGCCAGCAACGGACAGGGTCAAGGCGAGCAGTACTTC. The variable domain in full, with the rest retrieved from reference TRBV11-2 and TRBJ2-7, is EAGVAQSPRYKIIEKRQSVAFWCNPISGHATLYWYQQILGQGPKLLIQFQNNGVVDDSQLPKDRFSAERLKGVDSTLKIQPAKLEDSAVYLCASNGQGQGEQYFGPGTRLTVT.

The J gene is TRBJ2-7, the V gene TRBV30; 12 bases match TRBD1. CDR1 and CDR2 (germline): GTSNPN, SVGIG (reference sequence). With V trimmed by 5 bases and J by 4 bases, 6 bases remained unmatched. This CDR3 contains 14 residues. Here the CDR3 reads CAWGPGQGAYEQYF. The CDR3 DNA reads as TGTGCCTGGGGACCGGGACAGGGGGCGTACGAGCAGTACTTC.

On this clone itself: Distinct nucleotide sequences in the sample also encode this CDR3. The chain has TRBV14 and TRBJ1-2; TRBD1 might be the D (5 bases). This CDR3 region has 13 residues. Deletions cut 1 base from V and 7 bases from J, with 10 bases between. The germline CDR1 and CDR2 sequences are SGHDN and FVKESK. In nucleotides, the CDR3 is TGTGCCAGCAGCCAAGTTGGGGCCTCTGGCTACACCTTC. Its translation: CASSQVGASGYTF. The full variable domain, rest sourced from reference TRBV14 and TRBJ1-2, is EAGVTQFPSHSVIEKGQTVTLRCDPISGHDNLYWYRRVMGKEIKFLLHFVKESKQDESGMPNNRFLAERTGGTYSTLKVQPAELEDSGVYFCASSQVGASGYTFGSGTRLTVV.

The rearrangement uses TRBV7-9 and TRBJ2-1; D is possibly TRBD1 (6 bases). The CDR3 runs 15 residues. The V end was cut by 5 bases, the J end by 2 bases, with 13 bases between. Germline CDR1 and CDR2: SEHNR and FQNEAQ (reference sequence). The CDR3 DNA reads TGTGCCAGCAGCAAGGGACAATCTGCCTACAATGAGCAGTTCTTC. Translating gives CASSKGQSAYNEQFF.